What follows is one T cell receptor beta chain and its context. No antigen is known for it. Base qualities are not provided; no much larger clone lies one nucleotide away. What this sample's time point label stands for: baseline before first vaccination. The vaccinee samples were drawn from two UK trials, COV001 and COV002, one of which was a single-blind randomized controlled phase 2/3 trial testing AZD1222 (ChAdOx1 nCoV-19) in healthy adults. For TCRbeta chain sequencing, PBMC samples were collected from trial participants at day 0 and at day 28 after the second dose. These data are taken from a study of T cell responses to AZD1222 COVID-19 vaccine (dated by TCRdb to about 2021). Concerning the study at large: AZD1222 recipients whose second dose came at about 4 weeks and those whose second dose came at about 12 weeks were combined into one group, since spike-specific TCR depth and breadth did not differ between the two schedules. TCR sequencing was performed for approximately 240 trial participants, of whom roughly 200 were given two doses of AZD1222 and some 25 were given two doses of MenACWY control vaccine. Trial participants were enrolled into age subgroups of 18-55, 56-69 and 70-plus years, which contained roughly 140, 27 and 60 TCR-sequenced participants, respectively.

Overall results and qualifications from the work: Epitopes outside the regions mutated in the B.1.351 and B.1.1.7 variants were reportedly recognized by nearly half of the unique spike-specific TCRs. In the small 56-69-year group, the increase in depth fell short of significance, most likely because of low power. Vaccine-associated CD4 TCRs spanned the whole spike protein, with dominant responses in regions 160-218 and 743-854. Participants were mostly white British, with more females than males. The authors suggested clonal diversity may have been underestimated. After two AZD1222 doses, both the breadth and the depth of spike-specific TCRs were significantly higher than at day 0 and than in MenACWY recipients. Because no day 14 peak-response samples were available, the repertoires could be characterized only after the peak T cell response. Conclusions about previously exposed vaccinees are limited, since just six AZD1222 recipients were seropositive for SARS-CoV-2 at baseline.

CDR1 SGHTS and CDR2 YDEGEE are derived from the germline V gene. The CDR3 starts with the cysteine, ends with the phenylalanine, and has 16 residues. The entry retains the CDR3 DNA only, 48 bases that are in frame from base 1. The germline V and J ends show losses of 4 bases and 4 bases respectively, and no gene match explains 4 bases of the junction. The CDR3 regions of human TCRbeta chains were subjected to immunosequencing. The authors' analysis ran thus. TCRs in the repertoires were matched against a reference library of SARS-CoV-2-specific TCRs that had been generated with the MIRA antigen-specificity platform. Breadth was defined as the fraction of unique TCRs that were SARS-CoV-2-associated. Depth was defined as the fraction of total T cells that were SARS-CoV-2-associated. Using the MIRA data, each spike-specific TCR was assigned both to the spike region to which the TCR was reactive and to a CD4 or CD8 class. Log10-transformed breadth and depth values were compared by one-way ANOVA with Sidak's multiple comparisons tests. This is the immuneACCESS table as TCRdb keeps it, with only in-frame sequences that have V and J called. A part of the clones is gone; compared with another copy, unresolved V genes explain less than half, and the rest is unexplained. V and J calls and clone size follow that table, whereas D and trimming were derived from the DNA. In this sample the table shows 150,000 to 200,000 clones, around 92% of which occur a single time. About 2.5% of the sample is held by the ten biggest clonotypes.

This sequence uses TRBV5-8 and TRBJ2-1, with 14 bases aligning to TRBD2. The sample in question was peripheral blood, obtained on day 0 of AZD1222 vaccination. This receptor was obtained from an adult in good health. Here is the DNA: TGTGCCAGCAGCCTAGGGACTAGCGGGAGTTACAATGAGCAGTTCTTC. Translated, this gives CASSLGTSGSYNEQFF.